The present entry profiles one T cell receptor (beta chain) with its context. The record originates from a study of cytomegalovirus exposure and HLA in healthy donors. The PCR contained 60 Vbeta and 13 Jbeta primers. Assay: immunoSEQ multiplex PCR; the TCRdb copy retains only in-frame clones and omits some. The sample holds 100,000 to 150,000 clones, 80% to 90% seen once. The ends were cut back, 3 bases at V and 2 bases at J, with 6 bases in the middle. The CDR3 consists of 13 residues. Germline V gives CDR1 SGHNT, CDR2 YENEEA. The TCR comes from a woman aged 35 to 49 in good health and CMV-seropositive. The gene calls are TRBV11-3 and TRBJ2-3; D is unresolved. The sequenced sample consisted of PBMCs. CDR3 nucleotides: TGTGCCAGCAGCTTCACCTACACAGATACGCAGTATTTT. Translation: CASSFTYTDTQYF.